This TCR beta chain is from a study of control samples from healthy donors and cancer patients. Data came from immunoSEQ multiplex PCR; TCRdb stores just in-frame clones and leaves some out. The table shows 50,000 to 75,000 clones, with nearly 90% occurring only once. V gave up 3 bases and J gave up 0 bases, with 12 bases separating them. Looked up from germline, CDR1 is SGHNT and CDR2 is YENEEA. The CDR3 consists of 16 residues. The source of this sequence is a man aged 60 to 75 with colorectal cancer. The material sequenced was PBMCs. The chain employs TRBV11-3 and TRBJ1-3; TRBD1 is a possible D gene (5 bases). The CDR3 nucleotides are TGTGCCAGCAGCTTGGCCAGGGCGAACTCTGGAAACACCATATATTTT. The encoded protein is CASSLARANSGNTIYF. The entire variable domain, with the rest obtained from reference TRBV11-3 and TRBJ1-3, is as follows: EAGVVQSPRYKIIEKKQPVAFWCNPISGHNTLYWYLQNLGQGPELLIRYENEEAVDDSQLPKDRFSAERLKGVDSTLKIQPAELGDSAVYLCASSLARANSGNTIYFGEGSWLTVV.